This TCR beta chain was sequenced for a study of low-dose radiotherapy and immunotherapy resistance in tumors. As for the study in general: Intravenous administration to patients comprised nivolumab at 240 mg every two weeks and ipilimumab at 1 mg/kg every six weeks. Aspirin 300 mg, taken orally and daily, was given to patients for four cycles from cycle 1 day 1.

Time point reported: before trial treatment. Nivolumab, ipilimumab, aspirin, low-dose cyclophosphamide and low-dose radiotherapy were all administered to the donors. Those eligible were patients bearing advanced solid tumors lacking tumor-infiltrating lymphocytes. TRAV- and TRBV-specific primers were used for first-strand cDNA, which covered alpha and beta chains. The TCRs were subjected to amplification over 20 PCR cycles employing a constant-region primer in conjunction with a V-primer adapter. TCRdb reanalysed the reads using MiXCR and keeps one entry per CDR3 protein. The profile shows under 70,000 distinct CDR3 sequences, 20% to 25% of them singletons. This receptor was obtained from a male donor with prostate cancer. Here the sequenced sample was PBMCs, taken before treatment.

CDR3 sequence reads: CATSRDGASHYEQYF. CDR3 coding DNA: TGTGCCACCAGCAGAGACGGGGCCAGTCACTACGAGCAGTACTTC. The gene calls are TRBV15 and TRBJ2-7, with D tentatively TRBD1 or TRBD2 (5 bases each). There are 15 residues in the CDR3. V was shortened by 0 bases and J by 3 bases, with 12 bases between the two germline ends. From germline, CDR1 is LNHNV and CDR2 YYDKDF (reference sequence).